The 23 T cell receptor beta chains below come from one sample, sequenced in a study of cytomegalovirus exposure and HLA in healthy donors. The study ran its PCR with 60 Vbeta and 13 Jbeta primers. Clones were sequenced by immunoSEQ multiplex PCR, and TCRdb holds only the in-frame ones, with some missing. The sample holds about 150,000 clones; roughly 83% are singletons and the top ten take approximately 7.7%. Sequencing input: PBMCs. The receptors derive from a man in his thirties or forties in good health and CMV-seropositive.

This chain uses TRBV5-1 with TRBJ1-4; 7 nucleotides agree with TRBD1. The CDR3 has 17 amino acids. Germline-derived CDR1 and CDR2 are SGHRS and YFSETQ. The V and J ends lost 3 bases and 0 bases, in that order; junction bases with no gene match: 8. CDR3 sequence reads: CASSSTGDPATNEKLFF. CDR3 nucleotide sequence: TGCGCCAGCAGCTCCACAGGGGATCCTGCAACTAATGAAAAACTGTTTTTT.

The gene calls are TRBV4-3 and TRBJ1-2; the match to TRBD1 covers 10 bases. The germline gives CDR1 LGHNA, CDR2 YSLEER. The length of the CDR3 is 15 residues. Trimming took 5 bases from V and 3 from J; bases not matched to a gene: 6. CDR3 in DNA: TGCGCCAGCAGCGGACTTGGACAGGGGGACTATGGCTACACCTTC. The encoded protein is CASSGLGQGDYGYTF.

This clone has just one count. The chain has TRBV7-2 and TRBJ1-4; D is undetermined. The CDR3 spans 14 residues. The germline V gene encodes CDR1 SGHTA and CDR2 FQGNSA. V lost 5 bases to trimming and J lost 3 bases, with 10 bases between them. CDR3 sequence (DNA): TGTGCCAGCAGCCGTCTGGGCGCTAATGAAAAACTGTTTTTT. Protein: CASSRLGANEKLFF. The variable domain in full, completed from reference TRBV7-2 and TRBJ1-4, reads GAGVSQSPSNKVTEKGKDVELRCDPISGHTALYWYRQSLGQGLEFLIYFQGNSAPDKSGLPSDRFSAERTGGSVSTLTIQRTQQEDSAVYLCASSRLGANEKLFFGSGTQLSVL.

Note on this clone: The junction departs from germline at one end; a sequencing error may be responsible. This chain links TRBV7-9 with TRBJ1-1; a weak D match, TRBD1 (5 bases). Germline V gene lookup returns CDR1 SEHNR and CDR2 FQNEAQ (reference sequence). This CDR3 contains 11 residues. The CDR3 protein is CSSSRDFEAFF. In nucleotides, the CDR3 is TGTTCCAGCAGCCGGGACTTTGAAGCTTTCTTT.

This clone has only one observation. V and J are TRBV27 and TRBJ1-2; a weak D match, TRBD1 (5 bases). In germline, CDR1 is MNHEY, CDR2 SMNVEV (reference sequence). V was shortened by 6 bases and J by 4 bases, with 15 bases between the two germline ends. The CDR3 length is 14 residues. CDR3 residues: CASSPRGASYGYTF. In DNA, the CDR3 is TGTGCCAGCAGCCCTCGCGGGGCTAGCTATGGCTACACCTTC.

This rearrangement joins TRBV7-8 to TRBJ2-2, with D maybe TRBD1 (6 bases). The CDR3 is made up of 15 amino acids. Trimming stripped 5 bases from V and 4 bases from J, with 14 bases between. Germline-derived CDR1 and CDR2 are SGHVS and FQNEAQ. DNA of the CDR3: TGTGCCAGCAGCCACGTACAGGGTTTCACCGGGGAGCTGTTTTTT. Its protein is CASSHVQGFTGELFF.

The CDR3 loop is CASSSLPRLEDYGYTF. CDR3 sequence (DNA): TGTGCCAGCAGCTCCCTCCCCAGACTCGAGGACTATGGCTACACCTTC. The V gene is TRBV11-2, the J gene TRBJ1-2; D is unclear. The CDR3 contains 16 residues. The germline CDR1 and CDR2 sequences are SGHAT and FQNNGV. V was shortened by 4 bases and J by 3 bases, with 18 bases between the two germline ends.

CDR3 in amino acids: CASSSGGQGSAEAFF. The DNA of the CDR3 is TGTGCCAGCAGCTCTGGGGGCCAGGGGAGTGCTGAAGCTTTCTTT. The V call is TRBV5-4, the J call TRBJ1-1; possibly TRBD1 for D (6 bases). The length of the CDR3 is 15 residues. Trimming stripped 3 bases from V and 6 bases from J, with 18 bases between. Germline V lookup: CDR1 SGHNT, CDR2 YYREEE (reference sequence).

This rearrangement joins TRBV30 to TRBJ1-5; maybe TRBD1 (6 bases). The CDR3 is made up of 15 amino acids. V gave up 0 bases and J gave up 1 base, with 10 bases separating them. Germline V lookup: CDR1 GTSNPN, CDR2 SVGIG (reference sequence). The CDR3 here is CAWSVTGSSNQPQHF. The CDR3, as DNA: TGTGCCTGGAGTGTTACAGGGTCGAGCAATCAGCCCCAGCATTTT.

The V and J genes are TRBV29-1 and TRBJ1-1; 7 bases are a match to TRBD1. V was clipped by 3 bases and J by 1 base; unmatched bases: 5. The CDR3 runs 14 residues. CDR1 is SQVTM and CDR2 is ANQGSEA in the germline V gene. The CDR3 DNA reads as TGCAGCGTTGATGCACGGACAGGGAACACTGAAGCTTTCTTT. This translates into CSVDARTGNTEAFF.

CDR3 in amino acids: CASSFGQGAREQYF. As DNA, the CDR3 is TGTGCCAGCAGTTTTGGACAGGGGGCCCGCGAGCAGTACTTC. V is TRBV27 and J is TRBJ2-7; 11 nucleotides align to TRBD1. CDR3 length: 14 amino acids. The V gene's germline CDR1 is MNHEY and CDR2 SMNVEV (reference sequence). V was pared by 3 bases and J by 6 bases, with 4 bases of the junction left unmatched.

This chain links TRBV19 with TRBJ2-2; D not certain. Germline V lookup: CDR1 LNHDA, CDR2 SQIVND (reference sequence). Trimming removed 1 base at V and 0 bases at J, with 9 bases between. The CDR3 is 16 amino acids. The CDR3 region is CASSIAQTANTGELFF. The CDR3 DNA sequence: TGTGCCAGTAGTATAGCTCAGACTGCGAACACCGGGGAGCTGTTTTTT.

The rearrangement joins TRBV6-5 to TRBJ1-5, with unresolved D. The V gene lost 7 bases and the J gene lost 2 bases, with 15 bases spanning the gap. The germline CDR1 and CDR2 sequences are MNHEY and SVGAGI. The CDR3 sequence is 15 residues long. Here the CDR3 DNA reads TGTGCCAGCACCGACCGATTGGGAGGCAATCAGCCCCAGCATTTT. Residues: CASTDRLGGNQPQHF.

The chain combines TRBV7-3 with TRBJ2-1, with 7 bases aligning to TRBD1. The J segment lost 0 bases and the V segment lost 2 bases, leaving 4 bases of the junction unmatched. The CDR3 runs 16 residues. Germline V lookup: CDR1 SGHTA, CDR2 FQGTGA. CDR3 DNA: TGTGCCAGCAGCTTATCCGGACAGGCCTCCTACAATGAGCAGTTCTTC. Translation: CASSLSGQASYNEQFF.

V usage is TRBV18 and J usage is TRBJ1-5, with 9 bases matching TRBD1. The CDR3 has 14 residues. CDR1 and CDR2 (germline): KGHSH, LQKENI. V trimming: 5 bases; J trimming: 10 bases; junction bases outside the gene matches: 9. CDR3 coding DNA: TGTGCCAGCTCAGTCGACAGGGGGATAGGCCCCCAGCATTTT. Its translation: CASSVDRGIGPQHF.

The gene calls are TRBV15 and TRBJ2-3; 8 bases match TRBD1. In germline, CDR1 is LNHNV, CDR2 YYDKDF (reference sequence). The CDR3 extends over 15 amino acids. V gave up 3 bases and J gave up 3 bases; unmatched junction bases: 5. This CDR3 reads CATSSDRGWTDTQYF. The CDR3 coding sequence is TGTGCCACCAGCAGCGACAGGGGTTGGACAGATACGCAGTATTTT. The entire variable domain, with the rest obtained from reference TRBV15 and TRBJ2-3, is as follows: DAMVIQNPRYQVTQFGKPVTLSCSQTLNHNVMYWYQQKSSQAPKLLFHYYDKDFNNEADTPDNFQSRRPNTSFCFLDIRSPGLGDTAMYLCATSSDRGWTDTQYFGPGTRLTVL.

The chain joins TRBV18 to TRBJ2-2; 10 bases fit TRBD2. The germline V gene encodes CDR1 KGHSH and CDR2 LQKENI. Trimming took 4 bases from V and 4 from J; bases not matched to a gene: 15. The CDR3 extends over 19 amino acids. DNA of the CDR3: TGTGCCAGCTCACTCATCGGACTAGCGGACCAACCTACCACCGGGGAGCTGTTTTTT. It translates to CASSLIGLADQPTTGELFF. The full variable domain, with the rest looked up from reference TRBV18 and TRBJ2-2, is NAGVMQNPRHLVRRRGQEARLRCSPMKGHSHVYWYRQLPEEGLKFMVYLQKENIIDESGMPKERFSAEFPKEGPSILRIQQVVRGDSAAYFCASSLIGLADQPTTGELFFGEGSRLTVL.

The chain is built from TRBV11-3 and TRBJ2-3, with 8 positions matching TRBD1. Unmatched junction bases numbered 9, after V lost 5 bases and J lost 2 bases. This CDR3 is built from 16 residues. Per the germline V gene, CDR1 is SGHNT and CDR2 is YENEEA. CDR3 in DNA: TGTGCCAGCAGCCCATACCCGGGACAGGCCACAGATACGCAGTATTTT. Amino acid sequence: CASSPYPGQATDTQYF.

The chain has TRBV30 and TRBJ1-3; D might be TRBD1 (6 bases). CDR1 is GTSNPN, CDR2 SVGIG, per germline (reference sequence). This CDR3 is 14 amino acids long. V dropped 3 bases and J dropped 0 bases, with 9 bases sitting between them. CDR3 DNA: TGTGCCTGGAGGGACAGCAGCTCTGGAAACACCATATATTTT. Amino acids: CAWRDSSSGNTIYF.

This clone appeared a single time. CDR3: CASSSGPSEKLFF. CDR3 in DNA: TGTGCCAGCAGTAGCGGGCCTAGCGAAAAACTGTTTTTT. This chain links TRBV4-2 with TRBJ1-4; D is unresolved. CDR3 length equals 13 residues. Germline values: CDR1 LGHNA, CDR2 YNFKEQ. Deletions cut 6 bases from V and 8 bases from J, with 13 bases between.

This rearrangement joins TRBV2 to TRBJ2-7; 9 positions agree with TRBD2. CDR3 length equals 15 residues. Germline CDR1 SNHLY, CDR2 FYNNEI. J lost 4 bases, V lost 0 bases, and 4 bases had no gene match. CDR3 nucleotides: TGTGCCAGCAGTGAAGCCGGCGGGGGGGCGTACGAGCAGTACTTC. Amino acids: CASSEAGGGAYEQYF.

The DNA of the CDR3 is TGTGCCAGCAGTCTGTACCGGACTAGCGGGGTCCGGCAGTTCTTC. Its protein product is CASSLYRTSGVRQFF. The rearrangement links TRBV11-1 to TRBJ2-1, with 12 bases aligning to TRBD2. The V gene end was trimmed by 6 bases and the J gene end by 12 bases; junction bases not matched to a gene: 12. Germline CDR1 and CDR2: SGHAT and FQDESV (reference sequence). The CDR3 loop spans 15 amino acids.

This rearrangement joins TRBV9 to TRBJ1-1; 9 nucleotides align to TRBD1. Germline trimming cut 0 bases from V and 13 bases from J; bases unmatched to any gene: 7. CDR1 and CDR2 from the germline V gene are SGDLS and YYNGEE. The CDR3 is made up of 13 amino acids. This chain's CDR3 is CASSVEGTGMVFF. CDR3 nucleotides: TGTGCCAGCAGCGTAGAAGGGACAGGGATGGTTTTCTTT.